This T cell receptor beta chain was retrieved from a study of blood T cell repertoires in COVID-19. Original data processing: Amplification of reference gene primers provided the estimated nucleated cell counts. Libraries were prepared by immunoSEQ multiplex PCR; TCRdb keeps only in-frame clonotypes and omits some of them. V and J calls and clone size are copied from that table; D and trimming were computed from the DNA. The sample contains approximately 160,000 clones, around 83% of which appear only once. This CDR3 region has 11 residues. V lost 5 bases to trimming and J lost 6 bases, with 7 bases between them. CDR1 and CDR2 (germline): SGHNT, YENEEA.

Sequencing was done on a sample of PBMCs or T cells enriched from blood (not recorded which). The gene calls are TRBV11-3 and TRBJ1-1; a possible D gene is TRBD1 (5 bases). This TCR came from a woman aged 50 to 60 in a cohort exposed to, infected with or recovered from COVID-19 (not recorded which). CDR3 bases: TGTGCCAGCAGCCGGGGGGCTGAAGCTTTCTTT. Translation: CASSRGAEAFF.